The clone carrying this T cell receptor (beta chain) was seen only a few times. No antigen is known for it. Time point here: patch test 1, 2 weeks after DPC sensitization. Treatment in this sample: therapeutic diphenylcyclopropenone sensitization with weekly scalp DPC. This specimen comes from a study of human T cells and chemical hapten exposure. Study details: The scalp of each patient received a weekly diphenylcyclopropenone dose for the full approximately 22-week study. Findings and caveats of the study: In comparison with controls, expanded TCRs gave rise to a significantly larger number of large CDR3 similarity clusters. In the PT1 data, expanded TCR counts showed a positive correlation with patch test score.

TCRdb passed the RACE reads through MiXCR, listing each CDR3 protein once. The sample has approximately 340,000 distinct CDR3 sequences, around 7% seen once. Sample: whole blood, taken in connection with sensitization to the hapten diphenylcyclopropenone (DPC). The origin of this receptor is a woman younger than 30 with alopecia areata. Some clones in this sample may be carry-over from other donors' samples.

This CDR3 reads CASSQVTGSPLGYGYTF. CDR3 DNA sequence: TGTGCCAGCAGCCAAGTTACAGGGAGCCCTCTTGGCTATGGCTACACCTTC. The gene calls are TRBV4-2 and TRBJ1-2, with D perhaps TRBD1 (6 bases). CDR1 and CDR2 (germline): LGHNA, YNFKEQ. The V gene lost 1 base and the J gene lost 4 bases, with 19 bases spanning the gap. CDR3 length equals 17 residues.